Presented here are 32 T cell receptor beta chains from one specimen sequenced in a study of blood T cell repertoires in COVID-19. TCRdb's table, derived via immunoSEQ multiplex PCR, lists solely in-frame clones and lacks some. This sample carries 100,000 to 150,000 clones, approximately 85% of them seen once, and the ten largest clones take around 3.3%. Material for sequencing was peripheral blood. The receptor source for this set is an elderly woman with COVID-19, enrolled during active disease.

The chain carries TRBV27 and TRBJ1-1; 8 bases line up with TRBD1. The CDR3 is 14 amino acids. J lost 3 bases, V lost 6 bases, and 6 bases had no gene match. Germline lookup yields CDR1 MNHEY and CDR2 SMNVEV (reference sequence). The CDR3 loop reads CASSRGQLDTEAFF. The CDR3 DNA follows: TGTGCCAGCAGCAGGGGGCAACTGGACACTGAAGCTTTCTTT.

In DNA form, the CDR3 reads TGTGCCAGCAGCCAAGACCCGGCTAGCGGGATCTACGAGCAGTACTTC. Protein sequence: CASSQDPASGIYEQYF. The gene calls are TRBV4-2 and TRBJ2-7; 9 nucleotides align to TRBD2. Germline V gene lookup returns CDR1 LGHNA and CDR2 YNFKEQ. This CDR3 spans 16 amino acids. V trimming: 0 bases; J trimming: 3 bases; junction bases outside the gene matches: 6.

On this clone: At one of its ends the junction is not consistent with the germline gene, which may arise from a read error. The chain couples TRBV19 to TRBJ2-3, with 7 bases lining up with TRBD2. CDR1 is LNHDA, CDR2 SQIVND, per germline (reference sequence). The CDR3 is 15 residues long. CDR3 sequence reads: CASKGAGVGTDMQYF. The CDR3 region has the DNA TGTGCCAGTAAGGGCGCGGGAGTCGGCACAGATATGCAGTATTTT.

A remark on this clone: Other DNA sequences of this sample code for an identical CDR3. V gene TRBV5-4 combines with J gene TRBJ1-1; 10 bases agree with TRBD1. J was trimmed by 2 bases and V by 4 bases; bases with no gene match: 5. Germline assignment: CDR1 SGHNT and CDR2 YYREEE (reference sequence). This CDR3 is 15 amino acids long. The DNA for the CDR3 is TGTGCCAGCAGCCTCGGGACAGGGGATAACACTGAAGCTTTCTTT. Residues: CASSLGTGDNTEAFF.

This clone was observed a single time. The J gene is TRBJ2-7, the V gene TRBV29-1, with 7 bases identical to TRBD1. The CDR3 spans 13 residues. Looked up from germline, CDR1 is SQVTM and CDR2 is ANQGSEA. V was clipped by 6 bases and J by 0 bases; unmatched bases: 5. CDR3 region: CSVKTGSSYEQYF. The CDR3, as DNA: TGCAGCGTCAAGACAGGGAGCTCCTACGAGCAGTACTTC.

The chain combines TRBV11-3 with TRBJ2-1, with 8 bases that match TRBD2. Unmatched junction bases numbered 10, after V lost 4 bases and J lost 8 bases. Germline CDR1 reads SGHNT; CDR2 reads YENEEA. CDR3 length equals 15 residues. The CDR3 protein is CASSSGSGTRDEQFF. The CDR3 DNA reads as TGTGCCAGCAGCTCCGGGTCCGGGACTAGGGATGAGCAGTTCTTC.

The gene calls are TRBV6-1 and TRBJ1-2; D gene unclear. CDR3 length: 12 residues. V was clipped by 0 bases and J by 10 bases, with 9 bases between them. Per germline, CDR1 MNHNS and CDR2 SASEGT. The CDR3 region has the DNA TGTGCCAGCAGTGAAGCGCTAGGATACTACACCTTC. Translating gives CASSEALGYYTF.

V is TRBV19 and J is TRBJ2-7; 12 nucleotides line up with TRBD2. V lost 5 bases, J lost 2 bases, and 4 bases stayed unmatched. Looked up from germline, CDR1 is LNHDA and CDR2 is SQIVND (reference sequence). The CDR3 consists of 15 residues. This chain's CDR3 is CASSFGLAGTYEQYF. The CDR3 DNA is TGTGCCAGTAGTTTCGGACTAGCGGGGACCTACGAGCAGTACTTC.

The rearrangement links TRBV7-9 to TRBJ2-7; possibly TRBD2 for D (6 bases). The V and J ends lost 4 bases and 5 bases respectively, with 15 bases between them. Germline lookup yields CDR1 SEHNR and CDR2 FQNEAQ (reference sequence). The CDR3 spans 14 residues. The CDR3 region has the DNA TGTGCCAGCAGCTCCCGACGGGGGAGCGACGAGCAGTACTTC. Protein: CASSSRRGSDEQYF.

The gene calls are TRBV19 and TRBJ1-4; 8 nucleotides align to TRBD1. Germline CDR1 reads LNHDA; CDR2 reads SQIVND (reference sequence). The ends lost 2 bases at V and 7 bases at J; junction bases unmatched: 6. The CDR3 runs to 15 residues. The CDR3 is CASSISTGVGEKLFF. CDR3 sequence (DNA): TGTGCCAGTAGTATATCGACAGGGGTCGGTGAAAAACTGTTTTTT.

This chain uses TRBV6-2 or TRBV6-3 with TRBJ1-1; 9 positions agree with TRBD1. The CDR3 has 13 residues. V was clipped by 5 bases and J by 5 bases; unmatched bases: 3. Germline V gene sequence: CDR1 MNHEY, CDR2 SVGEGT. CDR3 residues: CASSHRGPTEAFF. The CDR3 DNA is TGTGCCAGCAGTCACAGGGGGCCTACTGAAGCTTTCTTT.

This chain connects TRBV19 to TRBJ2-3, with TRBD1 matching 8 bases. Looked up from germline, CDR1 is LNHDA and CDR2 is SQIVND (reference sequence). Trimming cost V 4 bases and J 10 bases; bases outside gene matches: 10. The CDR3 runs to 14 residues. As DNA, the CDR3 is TGTGCCAGTAGTAACCCCAGGGGGCATTTGGCGCAGTATTTT. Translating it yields CASSNPRGHLAQYF.

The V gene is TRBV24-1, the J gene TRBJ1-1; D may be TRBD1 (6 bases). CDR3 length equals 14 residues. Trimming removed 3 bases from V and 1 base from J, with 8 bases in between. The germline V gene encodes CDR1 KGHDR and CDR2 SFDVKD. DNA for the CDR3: TGTGCCACCAGTGATAGGACAGCGAACACTGAAGCTTTCTTT. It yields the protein CATSDRTANTEAFF.

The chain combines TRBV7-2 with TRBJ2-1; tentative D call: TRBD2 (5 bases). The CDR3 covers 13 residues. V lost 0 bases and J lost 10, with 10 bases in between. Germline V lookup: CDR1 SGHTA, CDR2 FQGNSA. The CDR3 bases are TGTGCCAGCAGCTTAGCGCAGGAGGTAGAGCAGTTCTTC. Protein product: CASSLAQEVEQFF.

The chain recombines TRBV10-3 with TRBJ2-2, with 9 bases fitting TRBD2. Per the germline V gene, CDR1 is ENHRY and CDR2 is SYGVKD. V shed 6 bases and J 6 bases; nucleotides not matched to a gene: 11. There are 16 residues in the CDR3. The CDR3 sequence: CAIRGSGSGSAGELFF. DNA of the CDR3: TGTGCCATCAGGGGTAGCGGGAGTGGATCGGCCGGGGAGCTGTTTTTT.

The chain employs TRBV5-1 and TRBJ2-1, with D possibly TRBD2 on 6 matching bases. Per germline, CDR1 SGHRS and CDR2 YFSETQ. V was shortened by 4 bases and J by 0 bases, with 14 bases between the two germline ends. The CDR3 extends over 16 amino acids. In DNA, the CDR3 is TGCGCCAGCAGCCGTCTTCGGGAGATCTCCTACAATGAGCAGTTCTTC. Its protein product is CASSRLREISYNEQFF.

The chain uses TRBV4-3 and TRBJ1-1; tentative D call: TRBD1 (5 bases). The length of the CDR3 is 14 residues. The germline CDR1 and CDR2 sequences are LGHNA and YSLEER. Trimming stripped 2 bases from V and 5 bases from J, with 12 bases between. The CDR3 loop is CASSQLPGGTEAFF. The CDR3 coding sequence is TGCGCCAGCAGCCAACTGCCCGGGGGAACTGAAGCTTTCTTT.

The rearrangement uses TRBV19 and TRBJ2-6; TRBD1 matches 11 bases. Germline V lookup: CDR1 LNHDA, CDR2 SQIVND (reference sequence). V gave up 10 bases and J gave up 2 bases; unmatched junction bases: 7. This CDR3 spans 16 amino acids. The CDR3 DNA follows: TGTGCCACCACCCCGGGACAGGGGGCTGGGGCCAACGTCCTGACTTTC. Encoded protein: CATTPGQGAGANVLTF.

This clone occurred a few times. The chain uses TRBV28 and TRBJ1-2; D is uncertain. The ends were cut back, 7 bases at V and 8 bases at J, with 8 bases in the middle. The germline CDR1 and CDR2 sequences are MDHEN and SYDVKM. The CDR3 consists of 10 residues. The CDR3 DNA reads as TGTGCCAGCATGGCAGGAGGCTACACCTTC. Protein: CASMAGGYTF.

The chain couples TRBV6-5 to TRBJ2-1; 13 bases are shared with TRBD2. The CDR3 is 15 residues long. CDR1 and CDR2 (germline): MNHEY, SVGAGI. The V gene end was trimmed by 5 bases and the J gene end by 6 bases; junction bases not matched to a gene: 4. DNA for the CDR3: TGTGCCAGCAGTCCCGGACTAGCGGGAGTCAATGAGCAGTTCTTC. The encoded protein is CASSPGLAGVNEQFF.

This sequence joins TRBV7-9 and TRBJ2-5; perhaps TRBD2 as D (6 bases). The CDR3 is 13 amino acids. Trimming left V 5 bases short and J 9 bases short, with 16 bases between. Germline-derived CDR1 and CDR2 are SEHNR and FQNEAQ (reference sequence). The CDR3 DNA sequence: TGTGCCAGCAGCGATAGCGGCACGGGGGCCCAGTACTTC. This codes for CASSDSGTGAQYF.

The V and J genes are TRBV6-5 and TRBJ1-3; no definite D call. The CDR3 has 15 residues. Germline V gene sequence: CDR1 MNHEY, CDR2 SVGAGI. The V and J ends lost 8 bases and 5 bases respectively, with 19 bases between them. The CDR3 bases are TGTGCCAGCCAACGAACTCCGTTAGAGAGAAACACCATATATTTT. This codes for CASQRTPLERNTIYF.

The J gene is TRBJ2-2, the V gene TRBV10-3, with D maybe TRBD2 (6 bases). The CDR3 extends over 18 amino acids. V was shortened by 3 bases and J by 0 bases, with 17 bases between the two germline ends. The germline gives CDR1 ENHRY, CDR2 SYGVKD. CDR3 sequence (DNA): TGTGCCATCAGTGAAAACCGAGGCGGAGGGTCGAACACCGGGGAGCTGTTTTTT. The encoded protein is CAISENRGGGSNTGELFF.

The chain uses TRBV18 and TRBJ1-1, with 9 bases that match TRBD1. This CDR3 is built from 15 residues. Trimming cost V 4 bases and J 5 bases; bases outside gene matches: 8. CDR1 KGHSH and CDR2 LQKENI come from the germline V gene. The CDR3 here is CASSLGTGLGTEAFF. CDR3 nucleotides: TGTGCCAGCTCACTCGGGACAGGGCTGGGAACTGAAGCTTTCTTT.

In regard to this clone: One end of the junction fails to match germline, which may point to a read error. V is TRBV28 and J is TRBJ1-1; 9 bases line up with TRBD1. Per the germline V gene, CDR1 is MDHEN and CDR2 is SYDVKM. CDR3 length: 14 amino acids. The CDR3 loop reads CTSSSTGGRTEAFF. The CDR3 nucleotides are TGTACCAGCAGTTCAACAGGGGGCAGGACTGAAGCTTTCTTT.

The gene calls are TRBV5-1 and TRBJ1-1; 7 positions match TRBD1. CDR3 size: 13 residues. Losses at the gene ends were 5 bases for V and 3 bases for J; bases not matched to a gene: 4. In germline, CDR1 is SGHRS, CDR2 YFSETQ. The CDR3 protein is CASRITGDTEAFF. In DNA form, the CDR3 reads TGCGCCAGCAGAATAACAGGGGACACTGAAGCTTTCTTT.

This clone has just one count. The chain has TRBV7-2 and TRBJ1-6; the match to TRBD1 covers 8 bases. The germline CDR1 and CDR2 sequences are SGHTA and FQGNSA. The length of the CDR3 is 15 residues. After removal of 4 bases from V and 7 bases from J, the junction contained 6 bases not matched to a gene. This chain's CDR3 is CASSSTGDGNSPLHF. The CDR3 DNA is TGTGCCAGCAGCTCGACAGGGGATGGGAATTCACCCCTCCACTTT.

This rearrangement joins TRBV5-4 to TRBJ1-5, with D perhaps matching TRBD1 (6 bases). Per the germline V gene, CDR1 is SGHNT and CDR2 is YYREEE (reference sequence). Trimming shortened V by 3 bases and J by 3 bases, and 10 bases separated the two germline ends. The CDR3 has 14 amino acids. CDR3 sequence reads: CASSSGGLNQPQHF. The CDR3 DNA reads TGTGCCAGCAGCTCTGGGGGCCTCAATCAGCCCCAGCATTTT.

The CDR3 loop is CASSLARTSGRAEQYF. In DNA, the CDR3 is TGTGCCAGCAGTTTAGCCCGGACTAGCGGGAGGGCCGAGCAGTACTTC. The chain carries TRBV27 and TRBJ2-7; 15 bases are a match to TRBD2. The germline V gene encodes CDR1 MNHEY and CDR2 SMNVEV (reference sequence). The CDR3 spans 16 residues. J lost 6 bases, V lost 2 bases, and 5 bases had no gene match.

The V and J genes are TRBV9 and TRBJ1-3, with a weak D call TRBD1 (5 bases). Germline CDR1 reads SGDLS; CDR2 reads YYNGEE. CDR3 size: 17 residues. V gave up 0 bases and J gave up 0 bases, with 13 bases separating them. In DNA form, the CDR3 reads TGTGCCAGCAGCGTAGAATCCGGGGGATCCTCTGGAAACACCATATATTTT. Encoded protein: CASSVESGGSSGNTIYF.

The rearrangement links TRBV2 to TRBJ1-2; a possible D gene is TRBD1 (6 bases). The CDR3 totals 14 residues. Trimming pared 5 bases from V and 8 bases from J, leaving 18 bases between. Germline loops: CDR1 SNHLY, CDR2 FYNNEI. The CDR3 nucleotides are TGTGCCAGCAGTCTGGCGGACAGAGGAAGCGGCTACACCTTC. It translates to CASSLADRGSGYTF.

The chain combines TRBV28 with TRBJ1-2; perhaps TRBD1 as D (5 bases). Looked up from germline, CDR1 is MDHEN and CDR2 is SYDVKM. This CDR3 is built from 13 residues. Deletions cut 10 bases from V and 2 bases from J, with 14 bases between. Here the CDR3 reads CATLGKGNYGYTF. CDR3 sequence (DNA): TGTGCCACCTTAGGGAAGGGGAACTATGGCTACACCTTC.